The clone carrying this T cell receptor (beta chain) was seen a few times. The data were taken from a study of blood T cells in healthy people across ages. CDR3 length: 14 amino acids. Trimming pared 0 bases from V and 1 base from J, leaving 8 bases between. The germline CDR1 and CDR2 sequences are GTSNPN and SVGIG (reference sequence). A sample-barcoded 5' primer and a J-beta primer mix were used in a second PCR of roughly 7 to 11 cycles. TCRdb passed the 5' RACE reads through MiXCR, listing each CDR3 protein once. The data show hundreds of thousands of distinct CDR3 sequences, around 48% seen once. The sample consisted of blood. V and J are TRBV30 and TRBJ2-3; D is uncertain. The TCR originated in a man aged 25 to 40 in good health. The CDR3 DNA sequence: TGTGCCTGGAGTGTACACGGAGGCACAGATACGCAGTATTTT. It is translated as CAWSVHGGTDTQYF.